The sequence of this TCR beta chain was determined in a study of vaccination and CD4 T cells after COVID-19. Of note for this clonotype: The antigen is not known.

Germline CDR1 reads SNHLY; CDR2 reads FYNNEI. Trimming took 7 bases from V and 0 from J; bases not matched to a gene: 7. The CDR3 runs to 15 residues. Findings of the study overall: With convalescent patients, a median roughly 83% of reactive clones emerged solely after vaccination.

Documented treatment: roughly 10-day PBMC culture with coronavirus spike peptide pools or control peptides (ViraFEST assay). Cells were cultured for under twelve days, and then CD4+ T cells were isolated by negative selection. The Oncomine TCR Beta short-read assay was applied to DNA of cultured CD4+ T cells. TCRdb reprocessed the PCR reads via MiXCR and lists one record per CDR3 protein. The profile shows some 17,000 distinct CDR3 sequences, around two fifths of them singletons. Sequencing was carried out using CD4+ T cells from blood, cultured in vitro. The clonotype was recovered from a human donor who had recovered from COVID-19. The rearrangement joins TRBV2 to TRBJ2-7, with TRBD1 matching over 9 bases. CDR3 protein: CASTRTGDSSYEQYF. As DNA, the CDR3 is TGTGCCAGCACCAGGACAGGGGATAGCTCCTACGAGCAGTACTTC.